Below are 5 T cell receptor beta chains sequenced from a single sample in a study of blood T cell repertoires in COVID-19 (dated by TCRdb to the early 2020s). Libraries came from the immunoSEQ multiplex PCR assay. TCRdb holds this immuneACCESS table with in-frame rearrangements only. Some clones are missing; in checked studies, unresolved V genes explain under half, and the rest has no known cause. A total of 200,000 to 300,000 clones appear in this sample, about 93% of them only once. Clones ranked in the top ten supply 0.83% of the sample. Source material: peripheral blood. The receptors were sampled from a man aged 30 to 45 with COVID-19, enrolled during active disease.

The chain has TRBV18 and TRBJ1-6; 7 positions match TRBD1. With 4 bases clipped from V and 1 base from J, the junction kept 10 bases outside the gene matches. The CDR3 totals 18 residues. The germline CDR1 and CDR2 sequences are KGHSH and LQKENI. CDR3 nucleotide sequence: TGTGCCAGCTCACTAAAAACAGGGGTTGGTTCCTATAATTCACCCCTCCACTTT. Translated, it gives CASSLKTGVGSYNSPLHF.

This clone has a single count. The chain carries TRBV27 and TRBJ2-1; 8 bases are a match to TRBD2. Germline V gene sequence: CDR1 MNHEY, CDR2 SMNVEV (reference sequence). This CDR3 has 13 amino acids. The V segment lost 4 bases and the J segment 8 bases; nucleotides outside the gene matches: 4. CDR3 in amino acids: CASSSGGAHEQFF. The CDR3 DNA follows: TGTGCCAGCAGTTCGGGGGGGGCCCATGAGCAGTTCTTC.

The V and J genes are TRBV29-1 and TRBJ1-3; TRBD1 aligns across 9 bases. Germline V gene data show CDR1 as SQVTM and CDR2 as ANQGSEA. Germline trimming cut 5 bases from V and 7 bases from J; bases unmatched to any gene: 9. CDR3 length: 14 residues. CDR3 bases: TGCAGCGTTCCTGGACAGGGGTTAGGGAACACCATATATTTT. Protein sequence: CSVPGQGLGNTIYF.

The genes are TRBV30 and TRBJ1-4, with D perhaps matching TRBD1 (6 bases). The CDR3 sequence is 13 residues long. The V end lost 5 bases, the J end lost 8 bases, and 15 bases lay between the germline ends. The germline V gene has CDR1 GTSNPN and CDR2 SVGIG (reference sequence). CDR3 protein: CAWGMKGGEKLFF. The DNA for the CDR3 is TGTGCCTGGGGGATGAAAGGGGGAGAAAAACTGTTTTTT.

The chain carries TRBV7-9 and TRBJ2-5; the D gene is possibly TRBD2 (7 bases). The ends were cut back, 1 base at V and 6 bases at J, with 15 bases in the middle. Per germline, CDR1 SEHNR and CDR2 FQNEAQ (reference sequence). The CDR3 covers 15 residues. In DNA form, the CDR3 reads TGTGCCAGCAGCTTAGTGGGGGGGGCCTTGCAGACCCAGTACTTC. It yields the protein CASSLVGGALQTQYF.